Presented here are 19 T cell receptor beta chains from one specimen sequenced in a study of T cells in Graves' hyperthyroidism and ophthalmopathy. TCR beta CDR3 region amplification was performed from RNA transcripts. HTBI primers drove first-round RT-PCR of the TCR CDR3. From the multiplex PCR reads, TCRdb called clonotypes with MiXCR, one entry per CDR3 protein. The table includes 250,000 to 300,000 distinct CDR3 sequences, 17% detected once. Input material: blood. The receptors come from a woman aged 55 to 70 with Graves' ophthalmopathy.

This clonotype was counted ten times or more. The J gene is TRBJ1-2, the V gene TRBV5-1, with unresolved D. V was trimmed by 0 bases and J by 4 bases, leaving 10 bases between them. The germline V gene encodes CDR1 SGHRS and CDR2 YFSETQ. The CDR3 sequence is 14 residues long. The CDR3 here is CASSLASGTYGYTF. The CDR3 DNA follows: TGCGCCAGCAGCTTGGCCTCGGGTACCTATGGCTACACCTTC.

This clonotype has ten or more counts. The chain combines TRBV6-2 or TRBV6-3 with TRBJ1-1; TRBD1 might be the D (6 bases). CDR3 length: 16 amino acids. Per germline, CDR1 MNHEY and CDR2 SVGEGT. The germline V and J ends were trimmed by 6 bases and 4 bases, with 21 bases remaining between them. DNA for the CDR3: TGTGCCAGCAGCCATAAAGGGACACCACTGGGCACTGAAGCTTTCTTT. It is translated as CASSHKGTPLGTEAFF.

In its sample, this clonotype was seen a few times. The J gene is TRBJ2-5, the V gene TRBV19, with 9 bases fitting TRBD1. The CDR3 is 14 residues long. Germline CDR1 LNHDA, CDR2 SQIVND (reference sequence). The V segment lost 5 bases and the J segment 7 bases; nucleotides outside the gene matches: 8. The CDR3 coding sequence is TGTGCCAGTAGTTCGGAACAGGGGGCCGGGACCCAGTACTTC. Its translation is CASSSEQGAGTQYF.

The table lists this clonotype with many counts. The V and J genes are TRBV4-3 and TRBJ1-6, with 8 bases aligning to TRBD1. The CDR3 is 15 amino acids. Germline V CDR1 and CDR2: LGHNA, YSLEER. V dropped 1 base and J dropped 14; count of bases not matched to a gene: 10. The CDR3 DNA follows: TGCGCCAGCAGCCAAGGGTGGGACAGGCCCCTATCCCTCCACTTT. The encoded protein is CASSQGWDRPLSLHF.

Only a few counts were recorded for this clonotype. The chain uses TRBV5-1 and TRBJ2-1; 8 bases align to TRBD1. The CDR3 is 14 residues long. V lost 4 bases to trimming and J lost 7 bases; unmatched junction nucleotides: 7. CDR1 is SGHRS and CDR2 is YFSETQ in the germline V gene. The CDR3 region has the DNA TGCGCCAGCAGCAGACAGGGGTTGAGGAATGAGCAGTTCTTC. Residues: CASSRQGLRNEQFF.

This clonotype has more than one count but fewer than ten. The chain links TRBV7-6 to TRBJ2-3; 8 bases align to TRBD2. This CDR3 is built from 16 residues. Germline assignment: CDR1 SGHVS and CDR2 FNYEAQ. V gave up 5 bases and J gave up 11 bases; unmatched junction bases: 18. The CDR3 reads CASSPAPPAGAQVQYF. The DNA of the CDR3 is TGTGCCAGCAGCCCAGCCCCGCCAGCGGGGGCCCAAGTGCAGTATTTT.

The chain recombines TRBV11-2 with TRBJ2-5, with 10 bases fitting TRBD1. V shed 3 bases, J shed 5 bases, and the junction held 6 bases outside the gene matches. CDR3 size: 15 residues. The V gene's germline CDR1 is SGHAT and CDR2 FQNNGV. CDR3 sequence (DNA): TGTGCCAGCAGCTTGATGACAGGGGGCTCGGAGACCCAGTACTTC. Translation: CASSLMTGGSETQYF.

This clonotype appeared many times. The V gene is TRBV28, the J gene TRBJ1-2; 8 bases map to TRBD1. The trim removed 10 bases at V and 3 bases at J, leaving 4 bases unmatched. The germline CDR1 and CDR2 sequences are MDHEN and SYDVKM. The CDR3 contains 12 residues. Here the CDR3 reads CATRTGYYGYTF. For the CDR3, the DNA is TGTGCCACCCGGACAGGGTACTATGGCTACACCTTC.

This clonotype was seen ten or more times. This chain uses TRBV20-1 with TRBJ2-3, with TRBD1 matching 8 bases. The CDR3 totals 14 residues. CDR1 is DFQATT, CDR2 SNEGSKA, per germline (reference sequence). V dropped 5 bases and J dropped 3; count of bases not matched to a gene: 7. The CDR3 sequence is CSASDREWTDTQYF. CDR3 DNA sequence: TGCAGTGCTTCGGACAGGGAGTGGACAGATACGCAGTATTTT.

This clonotype was detected a few times. The gene calls are TRBV7-3 and TRBJ2-7, with D perhaps matching TRBD1 or TRBD2 (7 bases each). V was shortened by 4 bases and J by 6 bases, with 13 bases between the two germline ends. CDR3 size: 13 residues. The germline V gene encodes CDR1 SGHTA and CDR2 FQGTGA. CDR3 DNA sequence: TGTGCCAGCAGCTCGTCCAGGGGGGGCGAGCAGTACTTC. This encodes CASSSSRGGEQYF.

The J gene is TRBJ2-5, the V gene TRBV28; 8 bases map to TRBD2. The V gene's germline CDR1 is MDHEN and CDR2 SYDVKM. V lost 7 bases to trimming and J lost 0 bases; unmatched junction nucleotides: 4. The CDR3 consists of 14 residues. CDR3 DNA sequence: TGTGCCAGCAAGGCTAGCGGGTACCAAGAGACCCAGTACTTC. It encodes CASKASGYQETQYF.

V usage is TRBV4-3 and J usage is TRBJ1-6, with D possibly being TRBD1 (6 bases). CDR3 length: 15 amino acids. CDR1 LGHNA and CDR2 YSLEER come from the germline V gene. The ends were cut back, 2 bases at V and 7 bases at J, with 12 bases in the middle. CDR3 in amino acids: CASSQLFDRNSPLHF. In DNA form, the CDR3 reads TGCGCCAGCAGCCAACTTTTTGACAGGAATTCACCCCTCCACTTT.

This clonotype appeared many times. The chain has TRBV5-1 and TRBJ2-3; TRBD2 agrees at 7 bases. CDR3 length equals 15 residues. Germline values: CDR1 SGHRS, CDR2 YFSETQ. V lost 4 bases and J lost 2; bases outside the gene matches: 7. The DNA of the CDR3 is TGCGCCAGCAGCCCCGGACTAGTCCACACAGATACGCAGTATTTT. Its protein is CASSPGLVHTDTQYF.

This clonotype occurred a few times. The gene calls are TRBV6-1 and TRBJ2-4; tentative D call: TRBD1 (6 bases). There are 15 residues in the CDR3. V lost 0 bases and J lost 6, with 12 bases in between. Looked up from germline, CDR1 is MNHNS and CDR2 is SASEGT. CDR3 sequence: CASSEAPRGGNIQYF. The CDR3 DNA reads as TGTGCCAGCAGTGAAGCCCCCAGGGGTGGAAACATTCAGTACTTC.

The chain carries TRBV2 and TRBJ1-1, with TRBD1 identical over 9 bases. The V gene's germline CDR1 is SNHLY and CDR2 FYNNEI. V shed 8 bases and J 10 bases; nucleotides not matched to a gene: 17. The length of the CDR3 is 15 residues. This chain's CDR3 is CASSGTGRPSGLAFF. CDR3 coding DNA: TGTGCCAGCTCAGGGACAGGGCGCCCGAGCGGTTTAGCTTTCTTT.

This clonotype has at least ten counts. The chain joins TRBV9 to TRBJ1-1; D uncertain. The CDR3 loop spans 13 amino acids. The germline gives CDR1 SGDLS, CDR2 YYNGEE. Trimming removed 2 bases at V and 5 bases at J, with 10 bases between. DNA for the CDR3: TGTGCCAGCAGCGTCCGACTTGGAACTGAAGCTTTCTTT. It translates to CASSVRLGTEAFF.

As regards this clonotype: One end of the junction varies from germline; a read error may be responsible. V and J are TRBV5-1 and TRBJ1-5; 9 bases agree with TRBD1. The CDR3 runs 15 residues. Germline V gives CDR1 SGHRS, CDR2 YFSETQ. For the CDR3, the DNA is TGCGTCAGCAGCTTGGGGACAGGGTCTCTTCAGCCCCAGCATTTT. This codes for CVSSLGTGSLQPQHF. The whole variable domain, filled in from reference TRBV5-1 and TRBJ1-5, reads KAGVTQTPRYLIKTRGQQVTLSCSPISGHRSVSWYQQTPGQGLQFLFEYFSETQRNKGNFPGRFSGRQFSNSRSEMNVSTLELGDSALYLCVSSLGTGSLQPQHFGDGTRLSIL.

This clonotype has just one count. The CDR3 nucleotides read TGTGCCACCAGCAGCACCGGGACTAGCGACCAGAAAAACATTCAGTACTTC. It encodes CATSSTGTSDQKNIQYF. V and J are TRBV15 and TRBJ2-4; TRBD2 matches 10 bases. V was clipped by 3 bases and J by 4 bases; unmatched bases: 9. CDR1 and CDR2 from the germline V gene are LNHNV and YYDKDF (reference sequence). The CDR3 has 17 residues.

This clonotype came up a few times. For the CDR3, the DNA is TGCAGCGTTGGCAGGGAGGCCGGGGAGCTGTTTTTT. Protein: CSVGREAGELFF. The gene calls are TRBV29-1 and TRBJ2-2; D is perhaps TRBD2 (6 bases). Germline CDR1 reads SQVTM; CDR2 reads ANQGSEA. This CDR3 has 12 amino acids. The V end was cut by 4 bases, the J end by 6 bases, with 9 bases between.